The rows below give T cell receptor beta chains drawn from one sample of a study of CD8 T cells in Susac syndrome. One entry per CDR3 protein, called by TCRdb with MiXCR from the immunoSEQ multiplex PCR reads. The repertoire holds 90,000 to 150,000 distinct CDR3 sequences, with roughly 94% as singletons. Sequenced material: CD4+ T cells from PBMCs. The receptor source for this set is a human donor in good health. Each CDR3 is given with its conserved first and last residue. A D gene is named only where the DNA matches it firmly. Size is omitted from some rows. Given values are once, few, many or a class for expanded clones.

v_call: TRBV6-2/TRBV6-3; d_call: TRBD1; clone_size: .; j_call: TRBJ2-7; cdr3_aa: CASSYRTGVSEQYF; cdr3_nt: TGTGCCAGCAGTTACCGGACAGGGGTTTCCGAGCAGTACTTC
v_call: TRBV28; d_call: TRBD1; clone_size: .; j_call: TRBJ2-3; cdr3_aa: CASRLPRQGLTDTQYF; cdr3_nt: TGTGCCAGCAGGCTTCCCCGACAGGGTTTAACAGATACGCAGTATTTT
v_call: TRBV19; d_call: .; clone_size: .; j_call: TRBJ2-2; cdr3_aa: CASRPPRGELFF; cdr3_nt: TGTGCCAGTAGACCCCCCAGGGGGGAGCTGTTTTTT
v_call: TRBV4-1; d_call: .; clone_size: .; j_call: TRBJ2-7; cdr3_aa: CASSQVNLVYFDEQYF; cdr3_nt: TGCGCCAGCAGCCAGGTTAACTTGGTCTATTTCGACGAGCAGTACTTC
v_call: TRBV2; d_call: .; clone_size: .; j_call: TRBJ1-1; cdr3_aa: CASSPGRFGTEAFF; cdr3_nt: TGTGCCAGCAGCCCGGGACGTTTTGGCACTGAAGCTTTCTTT
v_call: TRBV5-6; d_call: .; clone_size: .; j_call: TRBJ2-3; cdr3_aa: CASSLVESPGTDTQYF; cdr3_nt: TGTGCCAGCAGCTTGGTCGAGTCCCCGGGCACAGATACGCAGTATTTT
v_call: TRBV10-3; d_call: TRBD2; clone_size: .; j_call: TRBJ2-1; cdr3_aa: CAISSGGSYNEQFF; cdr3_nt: TGTGCCATCAGTAGCGGGGGCTCCTACAATGAGCAGTTCTTC
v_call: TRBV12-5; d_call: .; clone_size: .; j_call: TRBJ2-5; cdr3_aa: CASGQGSREQETQYF; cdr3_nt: TGTGCTAGTGGCCAGGGGAGCCGGGAGCAAGAGACCCAGTACTTC
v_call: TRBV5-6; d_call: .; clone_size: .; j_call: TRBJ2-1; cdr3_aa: CASSLYQGYNEQFF; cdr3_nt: TGTGCCAGCAGCTTGTACCAGGGGTACAATGAGCAGTTCTTC
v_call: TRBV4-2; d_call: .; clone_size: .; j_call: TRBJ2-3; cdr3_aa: CASSQDSTNPTDTQYF; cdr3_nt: TGTGCCAGCAGCCAAGACAGCACTAACCCCACAGATACGCAGTATTTT
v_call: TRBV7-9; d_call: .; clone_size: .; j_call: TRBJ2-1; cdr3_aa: CASSLGGGYYNEQFF; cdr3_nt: TGTGCCAGCAGCTTAGGTGGTGGATACTACAATGAGCAGTTCTTC
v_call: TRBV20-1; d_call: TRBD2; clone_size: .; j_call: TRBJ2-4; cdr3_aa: CSARVPGTSGNIQYF; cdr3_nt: TGCAGTGCTAGAGTCCCCGGGACTAGCGGAAACATTCAGTACTTC
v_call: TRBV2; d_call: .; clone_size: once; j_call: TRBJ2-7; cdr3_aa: CASRQDSYEQYF; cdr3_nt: TGTGCCAGCAGACAGGACTCCTACGAGCAGTACTTC
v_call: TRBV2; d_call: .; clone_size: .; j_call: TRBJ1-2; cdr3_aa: CASRTGEGKNYGYTF; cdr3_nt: TGTGCCAGCAGGACAGGAGAAGGCAAAAACTATGGCTACACCTTC
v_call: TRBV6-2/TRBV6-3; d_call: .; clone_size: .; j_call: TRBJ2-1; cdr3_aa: CASSYGKDREGNEQFF; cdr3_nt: TGTGCCAGCAGTTACGGGAAGGACAGGGAGGGAAATGAGCAGTTCTTC
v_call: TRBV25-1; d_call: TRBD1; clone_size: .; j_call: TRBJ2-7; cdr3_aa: CASSTQGAGSYEQYF; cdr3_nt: TGTGCCAGCAGTACTCAGGGGGCAGGGTCCTACGAGCAGTACTTC
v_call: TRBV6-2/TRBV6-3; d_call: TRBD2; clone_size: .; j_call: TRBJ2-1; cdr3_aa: CASTNGGVVVEQFF; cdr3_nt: TGTGCCAGCACTAACGGGGGGGTCGTGGTTGAGCAGTTCTTC
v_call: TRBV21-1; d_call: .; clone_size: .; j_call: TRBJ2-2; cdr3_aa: CANTGELFF; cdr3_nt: TGTGCGAACACCGGGGAGCTGTTTTTT
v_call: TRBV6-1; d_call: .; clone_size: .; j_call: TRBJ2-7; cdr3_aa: CASSDLSYEQYF; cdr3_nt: TGTGCCAGCAGTGATCTGTCCTACGAGCAGTACTTC
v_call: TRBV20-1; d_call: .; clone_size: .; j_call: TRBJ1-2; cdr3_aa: CSASRDGGVGYTF; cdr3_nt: TGCAGTGCTAGCAGGGATGGGGGCGTTGGCTACACCTTC
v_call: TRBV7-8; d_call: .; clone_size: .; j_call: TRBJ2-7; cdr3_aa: CASSLAGYTEQYF; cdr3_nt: TGTGCCAGCAGCTTAGCGGGCTATACCGAGCAGTACTTC
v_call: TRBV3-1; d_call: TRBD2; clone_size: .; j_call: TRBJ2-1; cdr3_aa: CASSQDVLAGGKQFF; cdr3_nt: TGTGCCAGCAGCCAAGATGTGCTAGCGGGAGGTAAACAGTTCTTC
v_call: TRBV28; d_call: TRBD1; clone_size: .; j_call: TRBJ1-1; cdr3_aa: CASSLSALGQGLAEAFF; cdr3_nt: TGTGCCAGCAGTTTATCCGCGCTTGGACAGGGATTGGCTGAAGCTTTCTTT
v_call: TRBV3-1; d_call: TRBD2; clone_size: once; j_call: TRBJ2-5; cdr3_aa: CASSQGGTSGSFETQYF; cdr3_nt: TGTGCCAGCAGCCAAGGGGGGACTAGCGGGAGCTTTGAGACCCAGTACTTC